The 9 T cell receptor beta chains given below trace back to one sample, sequenced in a study of cytomegalovirus exposure and HLA in healthy donors. Sequenced by immunoSEQ multiplex PCR; TCRdb stores in-frame clones only, minus some. The table has 120,000 or so clones, roughly nine tenths seen once. Sequenced input: PBMCs. The source is a woman younger than 35 in good health and CMV-seronegative.

The V and J genes are TRBV19 and TRBJ1-2; D unclear. The germline V and J ends were trimmed by 7 bases and 0 bases, with 12 bases remaining between them. This CDR3 is 14 amino acids long. The germline gives CDR1 LNHDA, CDR2 SQIVND (reference sequence). The CDR3 here is CASNDGGTNYGYTF. CDR3 in DNA: TGTGCCAGTAATGACGGCGGAACTAACTATGGCTACACCTTC.

The chain carries TRBV14 and TRBJ1-2; 10 bases line up with TRBD1. CDR1 SGHDN and CDR2 FVKESK come from the germline V gene. The CDR3 contains 15 residues. Losses at the gene ends were 1 base for V and 8 bases for J; bases not matched to a gene: 7. CDR3 DNA: TGTGCCAGCAGCCAAGGTGGGACAGGGGTACGCGGCTACACCTTC. Protein product: CASSQGGTGVRGYTF.

The chain couples TRBV2 to TRBJ2-7; 11 nucleotides match TRBD2. V dropped 1 base and J dropped 4; count of bases not matched to a gene: 3. This CDR3 comprises 15 residues. CDR1 is SNHLY, CDR2 FYNNEI, per germline. The CDR3 reads CASSEVAGGPYEQYV. The CDR3 DNA reads TGTGCCAGCAGTGAAGTAGCGGGGGGGCCTTACGAGCAGTACGTC.

V is TRBV6-6 and J is TRBJ1-3, with 7 positions matching TRBD1. V was pared by 8 bases and J by 0 bases, with 7 bases of the junction left unmatched. The CDR3 contains 15 residues. Germline-derived CDR1 and CDR2 are MNHNY and SVGAGI (reference sequence). Here the CDR3 reads CASAGQDYSGNTIYF. The CDR3, as DNA: TGTGCCAGCGCAGGACAGGATTACTCTGGAAACACCATATATTTT.

The J gene is TRBJ1-5, the V gene TRBV10-2, with D unresolved. This CDR3 comprises 13 residues. Trimming took off 3 bases at V and 4 bases at J, with 7 bases between the two ends. Germline-derived CDR1 and CDR2 are WSHSY and SAAADI. The CDR3 spells CASSEERNQPQHF. CDR3 nucleotides: TGCGCCAGCAGTGAAGAGCGAAATCAGCCCCAGCATTTT.

The chain employs TRBV2 and TRBJ2-1; 10 bases are shared with TRBD1. Germline CDR1 is SNHLY and CDR2 is FYNNEI. This CDR3 has 16 amino acids. V lost 3 bases, J lost 5 bases, and 7 bases stayed unmatched. CDR3 protein: CASSDTGTGANNEQFF. The CDR3, as DNA: TGTGCCAGCAGTGACACCGGGACAGGGGCGAACAATGAGCAGTTCTTC.

The chain couples TRBV30 to TRBJ1-1, with no clear D. The ends were cut back, 0 bases at V and 1 base at J, with 6 bases in the middle. Germline CDR1 reads GTSNPN; CDR2 reads SVGIG (reference sequence). The CDR3 spans 13 residues. This CDR3 reads CAWSVLANTEAFF. The CDR3 DNA reads as TGTGCCTGGAGTGTATTAGCGAACACTGAAGCTTTCTTT. The full variable domain, rest sourced from reference TRBV30 and TRBJ1-1, is SQTIHQWPATLVQPVGSPLSLECTVEGTSNPNLYWYRQAAGRGLQLLFYSVGIGQISSEVPQNLSASRPQDRQFILSSKKLLLSDSGFYLCAWSVLANTEAFFGQGTRLTVV.

In nucleotides, the CDR3 is TGTGCCAGCGGGAGGGGCGCGGTTAATGAAAAACTGTTTTTT. This sequence encodes CASGRGAVNEKLFF. V is TRBV5-6 and J is TRBJ1-4; maybe TRBD1 (5 bases). The CDR3 loop spans 14 amino acids. CDR1 SGHDT and CDR2 YYEEEE come from the germline V gene. Trimming removed 7 bases from V and 4 bases from J, with 14 bases in between.

The rearrangement uses TRBV9 and TRBJ2-5, with D perhaps matching TRBD1 (5 bases). Trimming left V 2 bases short and J 4 bases short, with 12 bases between. This CDR3 is 14 amino acids long. Looked up from germline, CDR1 is SGDLS and CDR2 is YYNGEE. DNA of the CDR3: TGTGCCAGCAGCGTGGGGCAGCGCAGAGAGACCCAGTACTTC. Translated, it gives CASSVGQRRETQYF.